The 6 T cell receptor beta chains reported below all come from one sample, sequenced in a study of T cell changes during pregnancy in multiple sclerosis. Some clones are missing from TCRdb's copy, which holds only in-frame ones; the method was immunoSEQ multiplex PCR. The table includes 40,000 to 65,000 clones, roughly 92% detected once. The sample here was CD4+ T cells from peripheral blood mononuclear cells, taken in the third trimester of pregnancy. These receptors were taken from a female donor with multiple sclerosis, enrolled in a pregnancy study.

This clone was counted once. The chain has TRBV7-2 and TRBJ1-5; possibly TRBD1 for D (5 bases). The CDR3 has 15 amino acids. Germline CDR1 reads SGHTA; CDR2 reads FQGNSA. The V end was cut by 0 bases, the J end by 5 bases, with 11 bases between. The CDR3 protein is CASSLAEGMYQPQHF. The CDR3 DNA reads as TGTGCCAGCAGCTTAGCGGAGGGGATGTATCAGCCCCAGCATTTT.

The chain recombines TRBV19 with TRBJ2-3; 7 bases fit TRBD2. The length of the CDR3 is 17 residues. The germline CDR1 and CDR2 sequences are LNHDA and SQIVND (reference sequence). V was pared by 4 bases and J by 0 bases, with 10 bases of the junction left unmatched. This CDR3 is CASSRILAGLSTDTQYF. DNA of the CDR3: TGTGCCAGTAGTAGAATCTTAGCGGGCCTTAGCACAGATACGCAGTATTTT.

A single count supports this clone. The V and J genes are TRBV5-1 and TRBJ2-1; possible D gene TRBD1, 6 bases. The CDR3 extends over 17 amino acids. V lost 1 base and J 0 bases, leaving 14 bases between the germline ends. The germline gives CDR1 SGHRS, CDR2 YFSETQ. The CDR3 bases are TGCGCCAGCAGCTTGTTACAGGGTACGTCCTCCTACAATGAGCAGTTCTTC. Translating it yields CASSLLQGTSSYNEQFF. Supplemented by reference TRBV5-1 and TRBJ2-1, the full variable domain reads KAGVTQTPRYLIKTRGQQVTLSCSPISGHRSVSWYQQTPGQGLQFLFEYFSETQRNKGNFPGRFSGRQFSNSRSEMNVSTLELGDSALYLCASSLLQGTSSYNEQFFGPGTRLTVL.

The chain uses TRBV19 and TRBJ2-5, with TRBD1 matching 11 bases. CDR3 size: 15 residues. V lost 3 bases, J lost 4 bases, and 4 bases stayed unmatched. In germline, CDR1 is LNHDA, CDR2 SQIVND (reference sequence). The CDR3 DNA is TGTGCCAGTAGTATTGGGACAGGGGGTGCAGAGACCCAGTACTTC. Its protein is CASSIGTGGAETQYF. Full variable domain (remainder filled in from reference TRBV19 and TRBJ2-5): DGGITQSPKYLFRKEGQNVTLSCEQNLNHDAMYWYRQDPGQGLRLIYYSQIVNDFQKGDIAEGYSVSREKKESFPLTVTSAQKNPTAFYLCASSIGTGGAETQYFGPGTRLLVL.

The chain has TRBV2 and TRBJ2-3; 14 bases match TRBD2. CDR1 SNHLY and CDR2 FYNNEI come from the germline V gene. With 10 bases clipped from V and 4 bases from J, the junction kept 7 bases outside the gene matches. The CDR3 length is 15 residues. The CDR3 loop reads CAILGLAGGADTQYF. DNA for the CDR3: TGTGCCATTCTAGGACTAGCGGGAGGTGCAGATACGCAGTATTTT.

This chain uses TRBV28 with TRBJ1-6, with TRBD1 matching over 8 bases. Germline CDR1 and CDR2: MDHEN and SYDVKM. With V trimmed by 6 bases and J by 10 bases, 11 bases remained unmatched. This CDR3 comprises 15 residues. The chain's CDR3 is CASSRRQGAGSPLHF. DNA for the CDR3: TGTGCCAGCAGCCGCCGTCAGGGGGCAGGCTCACCCCTCCACTTT.